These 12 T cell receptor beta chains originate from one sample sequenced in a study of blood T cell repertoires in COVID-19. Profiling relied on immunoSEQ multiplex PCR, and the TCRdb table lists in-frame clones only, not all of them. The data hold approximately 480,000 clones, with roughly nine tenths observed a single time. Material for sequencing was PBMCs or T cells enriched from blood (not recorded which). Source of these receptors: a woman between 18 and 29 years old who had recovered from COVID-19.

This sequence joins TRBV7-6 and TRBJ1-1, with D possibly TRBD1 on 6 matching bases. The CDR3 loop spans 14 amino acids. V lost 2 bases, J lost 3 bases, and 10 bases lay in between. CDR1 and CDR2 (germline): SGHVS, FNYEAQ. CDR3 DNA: TGTGCCAGCAGCTTATCGACAGGATACACTGAAGCTTTCTTT. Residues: CASSLSTGYTEAFF. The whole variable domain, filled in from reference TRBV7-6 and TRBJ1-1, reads GAGVSQSPRYKVTKRGQDVALRCDPISGHVSLYWYRQALGQGPEFLTYFNYEAQQDKSGLPNDRFSAERPEGSISTLTIQRTEQRDSAMYRCASSLSTGYTEAFFGQGTRLTVV.

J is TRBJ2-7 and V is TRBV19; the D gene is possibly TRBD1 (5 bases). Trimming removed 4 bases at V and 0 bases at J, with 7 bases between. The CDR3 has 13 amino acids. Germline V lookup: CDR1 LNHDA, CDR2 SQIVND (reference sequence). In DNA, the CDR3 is TGTGCCAGTAGTAAGACAGTCTCCTACGAGCAGTACTTC. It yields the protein CASSKTVSYEQYF.

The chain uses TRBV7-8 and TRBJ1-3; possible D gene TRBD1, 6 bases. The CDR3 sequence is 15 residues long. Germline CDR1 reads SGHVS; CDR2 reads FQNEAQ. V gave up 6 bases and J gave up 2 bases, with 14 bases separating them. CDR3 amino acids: CASRPNRDPGNTIYF. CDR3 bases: TGTGCCAGCAGGCCGAACAGGGACCCTGGAAACACCATATATTTT.

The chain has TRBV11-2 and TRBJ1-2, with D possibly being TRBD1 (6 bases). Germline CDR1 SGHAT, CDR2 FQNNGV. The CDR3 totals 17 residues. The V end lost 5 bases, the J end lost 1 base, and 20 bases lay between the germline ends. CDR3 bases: TGTGCCAGCAGCCCATTATTTTGGGACACCTATAACTATGGCTACACCTTC. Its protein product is CASSPLFWDTYNYGYTF.

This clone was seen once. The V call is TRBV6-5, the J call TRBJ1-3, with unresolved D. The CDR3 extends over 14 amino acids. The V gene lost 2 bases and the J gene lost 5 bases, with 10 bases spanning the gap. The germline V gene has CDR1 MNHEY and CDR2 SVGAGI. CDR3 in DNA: TGTGCCAGCAGTTACAGCGCAGCGAGAAACACCATATATTTT. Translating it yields CASSYSAARNTIYF.

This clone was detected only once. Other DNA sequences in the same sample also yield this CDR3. CDR3 amino acids: CASSPGVNTEAFF. CDR3 DNA sequence: TGCGCCAGCAGCCCAGGGGTGAACACTGAAGCTTTCTTT. J is TRBJ1-1 and V is TRBV5-1; a possible D gene is TRBD1 (6 bases). CDR3 length: 13 residues. CDR1 and CDR2 (germline): SGHRS, YFSETQ. The ends were cut back, 4 bases at V and 0 bases at J, with 7 bases in the middle.

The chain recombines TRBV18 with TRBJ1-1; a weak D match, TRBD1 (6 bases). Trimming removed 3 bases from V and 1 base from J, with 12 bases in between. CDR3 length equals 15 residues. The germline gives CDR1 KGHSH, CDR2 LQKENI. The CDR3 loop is CASSPVQGSNTEAFF. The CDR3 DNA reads TGTGCCAGCTCACCGGTCCAGGGGTCGAACACTGAAGCTTTCTTT.

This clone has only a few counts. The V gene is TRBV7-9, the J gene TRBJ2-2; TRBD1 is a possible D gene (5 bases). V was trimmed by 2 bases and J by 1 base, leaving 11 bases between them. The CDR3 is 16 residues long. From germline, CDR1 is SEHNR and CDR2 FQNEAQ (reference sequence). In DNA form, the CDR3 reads TGTGCCAGCAGCTTATTTCGACAGATGAACACCGGGGAGCTGTTTTTT. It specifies CASSLFRQMNTGELFF.

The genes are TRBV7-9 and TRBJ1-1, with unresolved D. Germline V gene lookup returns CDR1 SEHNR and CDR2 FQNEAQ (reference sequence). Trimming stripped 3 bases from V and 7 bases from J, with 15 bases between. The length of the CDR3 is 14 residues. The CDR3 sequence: CASSFWGIGGEAFF. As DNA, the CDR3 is TGTGCCAGCAGCTTTTGGGGTATCGGAGGTGAAGCTTTCTTT.

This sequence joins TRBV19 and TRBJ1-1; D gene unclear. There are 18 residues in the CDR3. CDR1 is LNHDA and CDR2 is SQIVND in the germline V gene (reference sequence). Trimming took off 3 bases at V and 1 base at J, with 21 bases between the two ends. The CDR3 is CASSMSGPATAENTEAFF. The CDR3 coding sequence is TGTGCCAGTAGTATGAGCGGGCCCGCAACAGCGGAGAACACTGAAGCTTTCTTT. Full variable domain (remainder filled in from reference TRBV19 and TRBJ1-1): DGGITQSPKYLFRKEGQNVTLSCEQNLNHDAMYWYRQDPGQGLRLIYYSQIVNDFQKGDIAEGYSVSREKKESFPLTVTSAQKNPTAFYLCASSMSGPATAENTEAFFGQGTRLTVV.

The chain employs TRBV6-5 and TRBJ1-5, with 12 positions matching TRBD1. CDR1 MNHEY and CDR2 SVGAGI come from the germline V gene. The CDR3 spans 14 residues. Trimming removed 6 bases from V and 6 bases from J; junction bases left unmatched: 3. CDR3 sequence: CASSRDRGLQPQHF. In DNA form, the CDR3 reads TGTGCCAGCAGCCGGGACAGGGGGCTTCAGCCCCAGCATTTT.

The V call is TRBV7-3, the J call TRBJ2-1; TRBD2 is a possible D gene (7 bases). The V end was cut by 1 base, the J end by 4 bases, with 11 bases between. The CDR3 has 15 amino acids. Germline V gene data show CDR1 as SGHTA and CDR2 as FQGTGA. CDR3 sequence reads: CASSLIGGEYNEQFF. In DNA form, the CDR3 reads TGTGCCAGCAGCTTAATAGGGGGGGAATACAATGAGCAGTTCTTC.